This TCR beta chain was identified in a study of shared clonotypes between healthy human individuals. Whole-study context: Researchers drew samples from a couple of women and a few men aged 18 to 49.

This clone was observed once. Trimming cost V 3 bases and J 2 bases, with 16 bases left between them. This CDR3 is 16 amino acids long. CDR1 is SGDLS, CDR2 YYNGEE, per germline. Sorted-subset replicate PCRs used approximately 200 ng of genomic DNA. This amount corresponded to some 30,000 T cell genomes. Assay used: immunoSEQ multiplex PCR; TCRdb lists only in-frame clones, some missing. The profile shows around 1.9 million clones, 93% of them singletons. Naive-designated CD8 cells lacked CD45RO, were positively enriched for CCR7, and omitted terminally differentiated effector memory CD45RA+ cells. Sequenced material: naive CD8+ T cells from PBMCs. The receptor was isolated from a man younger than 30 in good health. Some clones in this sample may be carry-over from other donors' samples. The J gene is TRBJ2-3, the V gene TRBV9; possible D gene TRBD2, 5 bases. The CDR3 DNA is TGTGCCAGCAGCGCCAGAAAGGGAGAATACACAGATACGCAGTATTTT. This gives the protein CASSARKGEYTDTQYF.